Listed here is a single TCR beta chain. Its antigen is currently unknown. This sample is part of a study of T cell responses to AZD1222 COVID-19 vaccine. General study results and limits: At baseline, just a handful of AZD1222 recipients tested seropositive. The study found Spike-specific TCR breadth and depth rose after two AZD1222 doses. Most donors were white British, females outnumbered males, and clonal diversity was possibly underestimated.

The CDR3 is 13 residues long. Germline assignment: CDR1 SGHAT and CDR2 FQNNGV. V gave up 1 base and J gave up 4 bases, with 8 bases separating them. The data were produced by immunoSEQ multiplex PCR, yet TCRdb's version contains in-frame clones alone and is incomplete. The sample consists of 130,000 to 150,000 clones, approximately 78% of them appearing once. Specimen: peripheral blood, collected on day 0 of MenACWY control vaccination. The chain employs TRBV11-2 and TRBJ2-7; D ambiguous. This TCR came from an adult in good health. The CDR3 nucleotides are TGTGCCAGCAGCTTAGGCTGGGGATACGAGCAGTACTTC. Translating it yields CASSLGWGYEQYF. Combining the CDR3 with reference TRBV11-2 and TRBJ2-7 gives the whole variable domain EAGVAQSPRYKIIEKRQSVAFWCNPISGHATLYWYQQILGQGPKLLIQFQNNGVVDDSQLPKDRFSAERLKGVDSTLKIQPAKLEDSAVYLCASSLGWGYEQYFGPGTRLTVT.